This TCR beta chain was captured in a study of shared clonotypes between healthy human individuals. Study background: Researchers assigned three CD4 naive, three CD4 memory, two CD8 naive and one CD8 memory plate to each donor. Study-wide results and limits: Between a handful of donors, naive CD4 clonotypes were shared at a level of around 4.9%. The small donor group covered limited genetic and exposure diversity.

The CDR3 covers 14 residues. Trimming cost V 3 bases and J 4 bases, with 9 bases left between them. Germline V gene data show CDR1 as MNHEY and CDR2 as SMNVEV (reference sequence). Partitioning of CD4+ cells yielded a CD45RA+ naive subset and a CD45RA-negative memory subset. Here immunoSEQ multiplex PCR was the method, and the copy in TCRdb shows in-frame clones only, minus some. The sample lists 2 million to 2.5 million clones, 80% to 95% occurring once. Of note for this clone: The antigen is unknown.

The chain has TRBV27 and TRBJ2-2, with D possibly TRBD2 on 5 matching bases. Sequencing was done on a sample of naive CD4+ T cells from PBMCs. Documented subset: CD45RA+ positively selected. This TCR was sampled from a man aged 18 to 29 in good health. Some clones in this sample may be carry-over from other donors' samples. The CDR3 spells CASSFAGTTGELFF. CDR3 DNA: TGTGCCAGCAGTTTTGCGGGCACCACCGGGGAGCTGTTTTTT.